This T cell receptor (beta chain) originates from a study of shared clonotypes between healthy human individuals (dated by TCRdb to 2019 to 2021). For the wider study: A few men and two women, aged 18 to 49 years, made up the cohort. Per donor, leukapheresis produced somewhere between about 0.85 and 10 billion PBMCs. Libraries were prepared and TCR repertoires were sequenced by different laboratories using diverse techniques, in order to increase sequencing depth and limit assay-specific biases. Per donor, three plates each were used for CD4 naive and CD4 memory, two for CD8 naive, and one for CD8 memory. To estimate repertoire size and how much clonotype sharing occurs between individuals, the study deeply sequenced the blood TCR repertoires of several healthy adults.

The CDR3, from cysteine to phenylalanine, totals 14 residues. The DNA shown is the 42-base CDR3, in frame from base 1. CDR1 and CDR2, looked up from the germline V gene, are SGHRS and YFSETQ. For this chain, trimming is 4 bases at the V end and 7 bases at the J end, and the number of junction bases without a gene match is 7. The donors were healthy, HIV-negative adults with no recently reported acute infections or vaccinations. Only Caucasian adults living in Nashville, Tennessee, USA were represented among the donors. CD4+ T cells were enriched by magnetic negative selection; naive cells were then positively selected on CD45RA, and the negative fraction formed the memory subset. After blood collection by leukapheresis, PBMCs were isolated using Ficoll-Histopaque density gradient centrifugation and then cryopreserved in the vapor phase of liquid nitrogen. Analytical flow cytometry was used to check the purity and quantity of each magnetically sorted T cell population. Genomic DNA was isolated from every sorted fraction and measured by UV absorbance on a Nanodrop 2000c.

As concerns this clone: Its binding antigen is unknown. There are no base qualities to consult, and no much larger clone falls within one base.

What the work shows at the level of the full study, not this receptor alone: Because the study included only a small number of donors, the genetic and exposure-history diversity represented was limited. Compared with non-shared clonotypes, clonotypes shared by all four sorted-subset donors had higher generation probabilities. Naive subsets generally had larger estimated clonotype richness than memory subsets. When a handful of donors were compared, the shared fraction of clonotypes was about 5.4% for naive CD4, more than 3% for naive CD8, roughly 2.3% for memory CD4, and about 0.36% for memory CD8. Pairwise subsampling led to the expectation that sequencing depth would affect the degree of clonotype sharing among donors. Even with the large sequencing depth, rarefaction of the sorted-subset datasets indicated that sequencing was incomplete. Sampling was restricted to blood, and TCR repertoires in tissue are likely to differ from TCR repertoires in blood.

Using the deep immunoSEQ assay, multiplex PCR amplified TCR CDR3 regions from genomic DNA. For each cell subset, the extracted genomic DNA was distributed evenly across all wells of several immunoSEQ 96-well plates, and each plate served as one replicate. For sorted subsets, around 200 ng genomic DNA, equal to tens of thousands of T cell genomes, was loaded into each replicate PCR. The purified libraries were quantified using a Qubit 3.0 fluorometer, sized with a Bioanalyzer 2100, and then quantified again using the KAPA Library Quantification kit. Every immunoSEQ 96-well plate was sequenced on a separate single-read 150-cycle Illumina NextSeq 550 flow cell. As for the authors' bioinformatics: Because only junctional sequences without quality scores were contained in the immunoSEQ output, filtering matching that applied to full-length reads could not be performed. To assign V/J genes and CDR3, sequences were annotated using PyIR, a Python wrapper for IgBLAST v1.9, with IMGT germline references. Any read was removed if the V/J assignment was weak (E-value above 1e-6), the CDR3 was missing, or the read contained stop codons, out-of-frame junctions, or ambiguous translated residues. V3J clonotypes were defined as sequences sharing an identical inferred V gene, J gene, and CDR3 amino acid sequence. To compute the percentage overlap between repertoires, the number of shared unique clonotypes was divided by the size of the smaller repertoire. Three approaches were used to assess repertoire richness: RTK rarefaction, the Chao1 estimator, and Recon v2.1 estimates of unobserved clonotypes. Generation probabilities for all TCRbeta clonotypes obtained by the gDNA method from a handful of donors were computed using OLGA. Not all clones reach the TCRdb copy of this immuneACCESS table, which keeps in-frame sequences only. Checked studies attribute under half of the gap to unresolved V genes and leave the rest unexplained. That table gives V, J and clone size, and the DNA gave D and trimming. Within this sample are some 2.1 million clones, with roughly 96% of them counted one time only. Together, the top ten hold roughly 0.13% of the sample.

The clonotype was recovered from a man younger than 35 in good health. Recombination connected TRBV5-1 to TRBJ1-4, and TRBD1 aligns with 7 junction nucleotides. The sample taken for sequencing was naive CD4+ T cells sorted from blood. The cell subset or site label here, explained by the study, means: CD45RA+ positively selected. Here is the DNA: TGCGCCAGCAGCCCCGACAACAGGGGTGAAAAACTGTTTTTT. Its amino acids are CASSPDNRGEKLFF.